The 25 T cell receptor beta chains in this list originate from one sample, sequenced in a study of OX40 agonist ivuxolimab in advanced cancers. The repertoire was sequenced with immunoSEQ multiplex PCR; TCRdb's copy has only in-frame clones and lacks some. Of 100,000 to 150,000 clones in the sample, under 95% were seen once. The specimen comprised CD4+ or CD8+ T cells sorted from blood, sampled in a trial of the OX40 agonist ivuxolimab. The receptors were gathered from an adult with an advanced solid tumor such as melanoma, head and neck, liver or kidney cancer.

This chain joins TRBV6-1 and TRBJ1-5, with D maybe TRBD1 (6 bases). Germline V gene sequence: CDR1 MNHNS, CDR2 SASEGT. This CDR3 is built from 16 residues. V dropped 1 base and J dropped 4 bases, with 14 bases sitting between them. In nucleotides, the CDR3 is TGTGCCAGCAGTGAAGGGTACAGGGAGCGGAATCAGCCCCAGCATTTT. Protein: CASSEGYRERNQPQHF.

The J gene is TRBJ2-3, the V gene TRBV7-3, with a possible D match to TRBD1 (6 bases). The germline V and J ends were trimmed by 3 bases and 3 bases, with 7 bases remaining between them. Germline CDR1 is SGHTA and CDR2 is FQGTGA. The CDR3 sequence is 13 residues long. DNA of the CDR3: TGTGCCAGCAGCTTTCAGGGGACAGATACGCAGTATTTT. Protein: CASSFQGTDTQYF.

The chain uses TRBV15 and TRBJ2-6, with unresolved D. In germline, CDR1 is LNHNV, CDR2 YYDKDF (reference sequence). V dropped 5 bases and J dropped 0 bases, with 14 bases sitting between them. This CDR3 spans 17 amino acids. DNA of the CDR3: TGTGCCACCAGCCCCGCAGGACCCATCTCTGGGGCCAACGTCCTGACTTTC. Translated, it gives CATSPAGPISGANVLTF.

The chain uses TRBV6-5 and TRBJ1-2; D is uncertain. Germline V gives CDR1 MNHEY, CDR2 SVGAGI. V shed 4 bases and J shed 4 bases, with 13 bases lying between them. The CDR3 spans 14 residues. The DNA for the CDR3 is TGTGCCAGCAGTTTTTCCTTCGGGAGCTATGGCTACACCTTC. Its translation is CASSFSFGSYGYTF.

The gene calls are TRBV7-8 and TRBJ1-4; D call uncertain. The CDR3 is made up of 14 amino acids. The germline V gene encodes CDR1 SGHVS and CDR2 FQNEAQ. V was cut by 1 base and J by 6 bases, with 9 bases left in between. CDR3: CASSLERADEKLFF. CDR3 DNA: TGTGCCAGCAGCTTAGAGAGGGCGGATGAAAAACTGTTTTTT.

V and J are TRBV4-3 and TRBJ2-1, with D uncertain. The CDR3 runs to 15 residues. Trimming pared 2 bases from V and 0 bases from J, leaving 8 bases between. Germline V gene lookup returns CDR1 LGHNA and CDR2 YSLEER. The chain's CDR3 is CASSQTVLSYNEQFF. CDR3 nucleotides: TGCGCCAGCAGCCAAACGGTGCTCTCCTACAATGAGCAGTTCTTC.

The rearrangement uses TRBV6-1 and TRBJ2-3; 7 nucleotides agree with TRBD2. Trimming removed 6 bases from V and 1 base from J; junction bases left unmatched: 4. Germline CDR1 reads MNHNS; CDR2 reads SASEGT. This CDR3 has 14 amino acids. In DNA, the CDR3 is TGTGCCAGCAGAGCGGGACGGGGCACAGATACGCAGTATTTT. Protein: CASRAGRGTDTQYF.

The chain carries TRBV6-6 and TRBJ1-1; D uncertain. Germline loops: CDR1 MNHNY, CDR2 SVGAGI (reference sequence). The CDR3 covers 13 residues. V lost 0 bases and J lost 5, with 7 bases in between. DNA for the CDR3: TGTGCCAGCAGTTACTCGGGCCATACTGAAGCTTTCTTT. Translating gives CASSYSGHTEAFF.

This chain joins TRBV25-1 and TRBJ2-1; D is undetermined. CDR3 length: 15 amino acids. Looked up from germline, CDR1 is MGHDK and CDR2 is SYGVNS. The V gene lost 3 bases and the J gene lost 5 bases, with 14 bases spanning the gap. The DNA of the CDR3 is TGTGCCAGCAGTGATCAACCCTTCCGGGACAATGAGCAGTTCTTC. The encoded protein is CASSDQPFRDNEQFF.

This chain connects TRBV5-6 to TRBJ2-3; no reliable D call. Germline V gene data show CDR1 as SGHDT and CDR2 as YYEEEE. The V end was cut by 0 bases, the J end by 6 bases, with 17 bases between. The CDR3 extends over 16 amino acids. CDR3 nucleotide sequence: TGTGCCAGCAGCTTGGCTCGGGTCGCTATTGAGGATACGCAGTATTTT. This sequence encodes CASSLARVAIEDTQYF.

CDR3 DNA sequence: TGTGCCAGCAGTTACCAAGGGAACCCCTATGGCTACACCTTC. Amino acids: CASSYQGNPYGYTF. The chain recombines TRBV6-6 with TRBJ1-2, with unresolved D. CDR1 is MNHNY and CDR2 is SVGAGI in the germline V gene (reference sequence). The V end lost 2 bases, the J end lost 4 bases, and 11 bases lay between the germline ends. The CDR3 length is 14 residues.

The DNA for the CDR3 is TGTGCCAGCAGCTTTACAGGGAATCAGCCCCAGCATTTT. Translating gives CASSFTGNQPQHF. The rearrangement uses TRBV6-6 and TRBJ1-5; tentatively, D is TRBD1 (6 bases). Trimming shortened V by 6 bases and J by 4 bases, and 10 bases separated the two germline ends. From germline, CDR1 is MNHNY and CDR2 SVGAGI (reference sequence). The CDR3 runs 13 residues.

The CDR3 region is CASSPLTGMRETQYF. The CDR3 DNA is TGTGCCAGCTCACCGCTTACAGGGATGAGGGAGACCCAGTACTTC. The chain employs TRBV18 and TRBJ2-5; D may be TRBD1 (6 bases). The CDR3 totals 15 residues. Germline V lookup: CDR1 KGHSH, CDR2 LQKENI. V dropped 3 bases and J dropped 5 bases, with 16 bases sitting between them.

CDR3 residues: CASSLQGAGYGYTF. DNA for the CDR3: TGTGCCAGCAGTTTACAGGGGGCCGGATATGGCTACACCTTC. The chain carries TRBV6-1 and TRBJ1-2; TRBD1 matches at 9 bases. The trim removed 5 bases at V and 5 bases at J, leaving 6 bases unmatched. The V gene's germline CDR1 is MNHNS and CDR2 SASEGT. This CDR3 is built from 14 residues.

The chain is built from TRBV2 and TRBJ1-5; D is uncertain. V lost 6 bases to trimming and J lost 2 bases, with 11 bases between them. The CDR3 runs to 14 residues. Looked up from germline, CDR1 is SNHLY and CDR2 is FYNNEI. CDR3 residues: CASSLFGGNQPQHF. CDR3 DNA sequence: TGTGCCAGCAGCCTGTTCGGTGGCAATCAGCCCCAGCATTTT. Using reference TRBV2 and TRBJ1-5 for the parts outside the CDR3, the full variable domain is EPEVTQTPSHQVTQMGQEVILRCVPISNHLYFYWYRQILGQKVEFLVSFYNNEISEKSEIFDDQFSVERPDGSNFTLKIRSTKLEDSAMYFCASSLFGGNQPQHFGDGTRLSIL.

The V and J genes are TRBV28 and TRBJ2-7; D is tentatively TRBD1 or TRBD2 (6 bases each). The V end was cut by 2 bases, the J end by 6 bases, with 11 bases between. This CDR3 spans 13 amino acids. Germline CDR1 is MDHEN and CDR2 is SYDVKM. The DNA of the CDR3 is TGTGCCAGCAGTTTACGAGGGGGGTTCGAGCAGTACTTC. As protein: CASSLRGGFEQYF.

The chain recombines TRBV29-1 with TRBJ1-2, with no clear D. V was clipped by 7 bases and J by 5 bases, with 17 bases between them. Per germline, CDR1 SQVTM and CDR2 ANQGSEA. The CDR3 covers 13 residues. The chain's CDR3 is CSARESGKYGYTF. CDR3 sequence (DNA): TGCAGCGCCCGAGAGTCGGGGAAATATGGCTACACCTTC.

This chain joins TRBV6-5 and TRBJ1-1; D is uncertain. The CDR3 runs to 14 residues. In germline, CDR1 is MNHEY, CDR2 SVGAGI. V lost 6 bases and J 3 bases, leaving 14 bases between the germline ends. The CDR3 reads CASRALGRDTEAFF. DNA for the CDR3: TGTGCCAGCAGAGCTCTGGGCAGAGACACTGAAGCTTTCTTT.

About this clone itself: Other nucleotide sequences from this sample produce the same CDR3. The rearrangement links TRBV30 to TRBJ1-3, with 7 bases identical to TRBD1. Germline values: CDR1 GTSNPN, CDR2 SVGIG (reference sequence). V lost 0 bases, J lost 0 bases, and 11 bases stayed unmatched. The CDR3 is 18 residues long. In DNA, the CDR3 is TGTGCCTGGAGTGTTGCCGCACAGGGGCCAAGCTCTGGAAACACCATATATTTT. Protein product: CAWSVAAQGPSSGNTIYF.

The chain couples TRBV28 to TRBJ2-7; 14 bases match TRBD2. The CDR3 length is 17 residues. CDR1 and CDR2 from the germline V gene are MDHEN and SYDVKM. V lost 2 bases, J lost 3 bases, and 6 bases stayed unmatched. CDR3: CASSLPGLAGANYEQYF. CDR3 DNA sequence: TGTGCCAGCAGTTTACCGGGACTAGCGGGAGCCAACTACGAGCAGTACTTC.

The genes are TRBV7-2 and TRBJ1-1; 9 positions agree with TRBD1. Per the germline V gene, CDR1 is SGHTA and CDR2 is FQGNSA. The J segment lost 5 bases and the V segment lost 5 bases, leaving 3 bases of the junction unmatched. The CDR3 contains 13 residues. CDR3 region: CASSADRGTEAFF. Here the CDR3 DNA reads TGTGCCAGCAGCGCGGACAGGGGAACTGAAGCTTTCTTT.

The rearrangement uses TRBV10-3 and TRBJ2-2, with TRBD1 matching over 8 bases. This CDR3 is 15 amino acids long. Germline V lookup: CDR1 ENHRY, CDR2 SYGVKD. V trimming: 4 bases; J trimming: 1 base; junction bases outside the gene matches: 2. The CDR3 DNA reads as TGTGCCATCAGTGCCGGGACAGGGAACACCGGGGAGCTGTTTTTT. Its translation is CAISAGTGNTGELFF.

For this clone: The junction departs from germline at one end; a sequencing error may be responsible. J is TRBJ1-3 and V is TRBV19; TRBD1 aligns across 10 bases. The CDR3 runs 16 residues. The germline CDR1 and CDR2 sequences are LNHDA and SQIVND (reference sequence). CDR3 sequence: CARRDRGEVGPAYLDF. The CDR3 DNA sequence: TGTGCCAGAAGGGACAGGGGCGAGGTAGGCCCGGCTTATTTGGATTTT.

CDR3: CASSLARWISGNTIYF. The CDR3 coding sequence is TGTGCCAGCAGCTTAGCTCGGTGGATCTCTGGAAACACCATATATTTT. This chain uses TRBV7-8 with TRBJ1-3; D is unclear. The V gene's germline CDR1 is SGHVS and CDR2 FQNEAQ. This CDR3 has 16 amino acids. With 0 bases removed from V and 0 bases from J, the gap between germline ends came to 9 bases. Supplemented by reference TRBV7-8 and TRBJ1-3, the full variable domain reads GAGVSQSPRYKVAKRGQDVALRCDPISGHVSLFWYQQALGQGPEFLTYFQNEAQLDKSGLPSDRFFAERPEGSVSTLKIQRTQQEDSAVYLCASSLARWISGNTIYFGEGSWLTVV.

The chain joins TRBV28 to TRBJ1-2; 7 bases match TRBD1. This CDR3 is 13 amino acids long. The V gene's germline CDR1 is MDHEN and CDR2 SYDVKM. Trimming at V came to 4 bases and at J to 4 bases, leaving 3 bases not matched to a gene. DNA of the CDR3: TGTGCCAGCAGTTCGACAGGGTTCTATGGCTACACCTTC. The encoded protein is CASSSTGFYGYTF.